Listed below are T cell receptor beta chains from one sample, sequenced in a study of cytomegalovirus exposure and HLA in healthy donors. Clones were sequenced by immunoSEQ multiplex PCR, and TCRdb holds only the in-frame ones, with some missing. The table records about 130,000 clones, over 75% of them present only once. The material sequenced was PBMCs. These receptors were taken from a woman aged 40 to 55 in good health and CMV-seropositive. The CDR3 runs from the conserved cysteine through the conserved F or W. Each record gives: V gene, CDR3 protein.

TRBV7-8	CASSPRGNSNQPQHF
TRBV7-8	CASSPRTGGASTEAFF
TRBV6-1	CASSEFGNGANEQFF
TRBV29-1	CSVDSVLSEGYTF
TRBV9	CASSGGGGWTGGRTGNTIYF
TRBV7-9	CASSQAGSGNQPQHF
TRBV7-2	CASGRQGPYEQYF
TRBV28	CASSIQTRPSYEQYF
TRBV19	CASSTTLAGGVTQYF
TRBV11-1	CASSARQGLNTEAFF
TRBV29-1	CSARATNYGYTF
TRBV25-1	CASRGEQGISPLHF
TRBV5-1	CASSLGVGGGNSPLHF
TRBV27	CASSQQGAANEKLFF
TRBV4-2	CASSQQPGLAGADLNEQFF
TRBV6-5	CASRTSGSSYEQYF
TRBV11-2	CASSLGQGAYGYTF
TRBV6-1	CASSGLGQGVSGELFF
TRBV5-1	CASSLDGYEQYF
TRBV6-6	CASKGRGNGEQYF
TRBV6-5	CASSLGTPYSNQPQHF
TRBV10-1	CASYQGFFGNTIYF
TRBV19	CASSQPRGRASYEQYF
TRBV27	CASSLSQGRDGYTF
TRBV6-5	CASSIETGLTEAFF
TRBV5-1	CASSLVGGDRQPQHF
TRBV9	CASSPRFQETQYF
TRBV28	CASSFVLDRGSPEQYF
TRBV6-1	CASSTDRIKAFF
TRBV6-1	CASSGSNRISVGYTF
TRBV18	CASSPGQEPFNEQFF
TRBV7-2	CASSSQTGAETQYF
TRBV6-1	CASSEGFWNSLKETQYF
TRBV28	CASSGGHNYGYTF
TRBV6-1	CASSEADRVYGYTF
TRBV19	CASRRGGLGFYEQYF
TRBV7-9	CASRDRNTEAFF
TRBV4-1	CASSRDRGNYGYTF
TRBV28	CASSGLGTGETNTIYF
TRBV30	CAWLDRPNTEAFF
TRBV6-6	CASSYSERSTDTQYF
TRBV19	CASSMTDRSSSGNTIYF
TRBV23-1	CASSRPRLRGPTSYEQYF
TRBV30	CAWTTGQGATGYTF
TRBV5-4	CASSIGLAVGEQYF
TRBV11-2	CASSYRRGRDNSPLHF
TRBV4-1	CASSQELAGGSSTGELFF
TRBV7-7	CASSRDSVETQYF
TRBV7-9	CASSPTGTSTDTQYF
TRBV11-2	CASRRTGPHEQYF
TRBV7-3	CASSLGTSGGVDTQYF